The 29 T cell receptor beta chains below were found in one sample sequenced in a study of molecular identifiers for immune sequencing clone quantification. TCRdb re-derived calls from the PCR reads in MiXCR, one entry per CDR3 protein. In the table there are about 510,000 distinct CDR3 sequences, about 25% of which are singletons. Sequencing was done on a sample of naive CD8+ T cells from blood, with Jurkat cell RNA spiked in. Sample subset: FACS-sorted CD8+CD4-CCR7+CD45RA+ naive T cells. These receptors all stem from a human donor in good health. Some libraries in this study had Jurkat cell RNA spiked in.

Notes on this clonotype: A much more abundant neighbour one base away suggests this may be a read error. Here the CDR3 reads CASSYLPREVDTQYF. As DNA, the CDR3 is TGTGCCAGCAGTTACCTACCCCGAGAAGTGGATACGCAGTATTTT. This chain links TRBV6-6 with TRBJ2-3, with no clear D. CDR1 MNHNY and CDR2 SVGAGI come from the germline V gene (reference sequence). Trimming took off 2 bases at V and 6 bases at J, with 15 bases between the two ends. This CDR3 comprises 15 residues.

A word on this clonotype: With a much larger clone just one base away, this may be a read error. This CDR3 fails to terminate in the conserved phenylalanine or tryptophan, so it likely reflects a read error. The chain uses TRBV6-5 and TRBJ1-1; 8 positions agree with TRBD1. In germline, CDR1 is MNHEY, CDR2 SVGAGI. V shed 2 bases and J 7 bases; nucleotides not matched to a gene: 3. The CDR3 length is 13 residues. Here the CDR3 reads CASSYRTGSEAFL. The CDR3 region has the DNA TGTGCCAGCAGTTACAGGACAGGGAGTGAAGCTTTCTTA.

In this sample, this clonotype turned up a few times. The J gene is TRBJ2-7, the V gene TRBV6-2 or TRBV6-3; D is possibly TRBD2 (6 bases). Trimming shortened V by 8 bases and J by 5 bases, and 22 bases separated the two germline ends. From germline, CDR1 is MNHEY and CDR2 SVGEGT. This CDR3 has 15 residues. The CDR3 coding sequence is TGTGCCAGCGGCCCGCTGGAGGGTGTAAGGGACGAGCAGTACTTC. Amino acid sequence: CASGPLEGVRDEQYF.

Concerning this clonotype: Lacking the conserved final phenylalanine or tryptophan, this CDR3 likely reflects a read error. The chain has TRBV2 and TRBJ2-3; TRBD2 matches at 9 bases. CDR3 length: 15 amino acids. The V and J ends lost 3 bases and 2 bases, in that order; junction bases with no gene match: 3. The germline V gene has CDR1 SNHLY and CDR2 FYNNEI. CDR3 DNA: TGTGCCAGCAGTGATGCGGGGGGGTCCACAGATACGCAGTATTAT. This gives the protein CASSDAGGSTDTQYY.

As concerns this clonotype: This clone may be a read error of a much larger clone one base away. The V gene is TRBV4-3, the J gene TRBJ2-1; D not certain. Germline assignment: CDR1 LGHNA and CDR2 YSLEER. The CDR3 loop spans 14 amino acids. CDR3 sequence reads: CASSQASGYNAQFF. CDR3 bases: TGCGCCAGCAGCCAAGCTTCCGGATACAATGCGCAGTTCTTC.

This clonotype has a handful of counts. The chain has TRBV15 and TRBJ1-1, with D unresolved. The ends were cut back, 0 bases at V and 4 bases at J, with 12 bases in the middle. The length of the CDR3 is 15 residues. CDR1 and CDR2 (germline): LNHNV, YYDKDF (reference sequence). CDR3 coding DNA: TGTGCCACCAGCAGAGACCGGCAGAAGGGCACTGAAGCTTTCTTT. It specifies CATSRDRQKGTEAFF.

The chain recombines TRBV7-9 with TRBJ2-5; no definite D call. V lost 8 bases and J 2 bases, leaving 15 bases between the germline ends. Germline CDR1 and CDR2: SEHNR and FQNEAQ (reference sequence). CDR3 length: 14 residues. The CDR3 loop is CASRAGNGQETQYF. Here the CDR3 DNA reads TGTGCCAGCCGGGCCGGTAACGGGCAAGAGACCCAGTACTTC.

This clonotype was recorded a few times. The rearrangement joins TRBV6-2 or TRBV6-3 to TRBJ1-1; TRBD1 is a possible D gene (6 bases). The V gene's germline CDR1 is MNHEY and CDR2 SVGEGT. CDR3 length equals 15 residues. The V gene lost 7 bases and the J gene lost 3 bases, with 18 bases spanning the gap. The CDR3 is CASIPWGGMDTEAFF. DNA of the CDR3: TGTGCCAGCATTCCTTGGGGGGGCATGGACACTGAAGCTTTCTTT.

This clonotype has more than one count but fewer than ten. The CDR3 is CASSSQEGGANEKLFF. The CDR3 DNA sequence: TGTGCCAGCAGCAGCCAGGAGGGGGGAGCTAATGAAAAACTGTTTTTT. The rearrangement links TRBV13 to TRBJ1-4, with D possibly TRBD1 on 6 matching bases. Trimming left V 5 bases short and J 3 bases short, with 16 bases between. The CDR3 contains 16 residues. Germline V gene lookup returns CDR1 PRHDT and CDR2 FYEKMQ (reference sequence).

As regards this clonotype: A junction boundary mismatches the germline segment, possibly from a read error. The chain has TRBV18 and TRBJ2-1, with D unresolved. CDR1 is KGHSH, CDR2 LQKENI, per germline. This CDR3 spans 17 amino acids. The CDR3 nucleotides are TGTGCCAGCTCACTACCGGGCCCTAGGAGCTCCTACAATGCGCAGTTCTTC. The encoded protein is CASSLPGPRSSYNAQFF.

This clonotype occurred a few times. This may be a read error: a much more frequent sequence differs by one nucleotide. The V and J genes are TRBV7-2 and TRBJ2-3, with no clear D. From germline, CDR1 is SGHTA and CDR2 FQGNSA. V lost 7 bases and J 4 bases, leaving 12 bases between the germline ends. The CDR3 spans 13 residues. The CDR3 region has the DNA TGTGCCAGCACCCGGCCCGCCGCAGATACGCAGTATTTT. This sequence encodes CASTRPAADTQYF.

In its sample, this clonotype was seen a few times. J is TRBJ2-7 and V is TRBV12-3 or TRBV12-4; 7 bases fit TRBD1. The length of the CDR3 is 16 residues. V lost 5 bases and J lost 4; bases outside the gene matches: 14. The CDR3 protein is CASSPTATGKGYEQYF. The CDR3 nucleotides are TGTGCCAGCAGTCCGACCGCGACAGGGAAAGGGTACGAGCAGTACTTC.

At least ten counts were recorded for this clonotype. V and J are TRBV5-1 and TRBJ2-7; 11 positions match TRBD2. This CDR3 spans 15 amino acids. J gave up 1 base and V 4 bases, and 4 bases lay outside the gene matches. Germline V gene lookup returns CDR1 SGHRS and CDR2 YFSETQ. The DNA of the CDR3 is TGCGCCAGCAGCGTGGGGACTAGCGGTTCCTACGAGCAGTACTTC. Protein: CASSVGTSGSYEQYF.

The chain has TRBV6-6 and TRBJ2-2; D remains unclear. The CDR3 runs 15 residues. Trimming stripped 2 bases from V and 4 bases from J, with 11 bases between. CDR1 MNHNY and CDR2 SVGAGI come from the germline V gene (reference sequence). For the CDR3, the DNA is TGTGCCAGCAGTTACACGTCTCCGATCACCGGGGAGCTGTTTTTT. This sequence encodes CASSYTSPITGELFF.

This rearrangement joins TRBV20-1 to TRBJ1-1; D is uncertain. Germline V CDR1 and CDR2: DFQATT, SNEGSKA (reference sequence). This CDR3 has 14 amino acids. Deletions cut 7 bases from V and 3 bases from J, with 18 bases between. This CDR3 reads CSVPDRRSHTEAFF. CDR3 in DNA: TGCAGTGTCCCGGATAGGCGATCGCACACTGAAGCTTTCTTT.

This clonotype was observed a handful of times. The chain joins TRBV6-5 to TRBJ2-7; TRBD1 agrees at 8 bases. Germline V gives CDR1 MNHEY, CDR2 SVGAGI. The CDR3 has 14 residues. Unmatched junction bases numbered 8, after V lost 6 bases and J lost 4 bases. The CDR3 protein is CASRTGQANYEQYF. CDR3 sequence (DNA): TGTGCCAGCAGAACGGGACAGGCAAATTACGAGCAGTACTTC.

This clonotype was recorded at least ten times. The chain recombines TRBV7-9 with TRBJ2-7, with D perhaps being TRBD1 or TRBD2 (5 bases each). The germline V gene encodes CDR1 SEHNR and CDR2 FQNEAQ (reference sequence). This CDR3 comprises 15 residues. V was shortened by 5 bases and J by 6 bases, with 20 bases between the two germline ends. The CDR3 DNA reads TGTGCCAGCAGCGCCTCCGGGACGCCCTTGGGCGAGCAGTACTTC. Protein sequence: CASSASGTPLGEQYF.

Concerning this clonotype itself: A junction boundary mismatches the germline segment, possibly from a read error. The gene calls are TRBV7-9 and TRBJ2-7; D unresolved. CDR1 is SEHNR and CDR2 is FQNEAQ in the germline V gene (reference sequence). CDR3 length equals 12 residues. DNA for the CDR3: TGTGCCAGCAGCCCAGCAAGCTACGCGCAGTACTTC. Its protein is CASSPASYAQYF.

This chain uses TRBV19 with TRBJ1-1, with D uncertain. CDR1 LNHDA and CDR2 SQIVND come from the germline V gene (reference sequence). Trimming shortened V by 5 bases and J by 0 bases, and 16 bases separated the two germline ends. The CDR3 extends over 16 amino acids. The CDR3 DNA sequence: TGTGCCAGTAGTCTGACCTTCGTGCAGGTGAACACTGAAGCTTTCTTT. This encodes CASSLTFVQVNTEAFF.

The J gene is TRBJ2-6, the V gene TRBV2; 7 bases match TRBD1. J lost 0 bases, V lost 5 bases, and 4 bases had no gene match. CDR3 length equals 16 residues. Germline V gene data show CDR1 as SNHLY and CDR2 as FYNNEI. The CDR3 loop reads CASSIRQGSGANVLTF. The CDR3 bases are TGTGCCAGCAGTATTAGACAGGGCTCTGGGGCCAACGTCCTGACTTTC.

This clonotype was seen many times. The chain couples TRBV30 to TRBJ1-1; D call uncertain. Germline values: CDR1 GTSNPN, CDR2 SVGIG (reference sequence). Trimming shortened V by 2 bases and J by 7 bases, and 14 bases separated the two germline ends. This CDR3 spans 13 amino acids. The CDR3 spells CAWSPNFLNEAFF. The DNA of the CDR3 is TGTGCCTGGAGTCCTAATTTCTTGAATGAAGCTTTCTTT.

The chain has TRBV4-1 and TRBJ2-1; the D gene is possibly TRBD2 (5 bases). Between the trimmed V and J ends, which lost 3 bases and 8 bases, there was a span of 14 bases. From germline, CDR1 is MGHRA and CDR2 YSYEKL. The CDR3 length is 14 residues. The CDR3 DNA sequence: TGCGCCAGCAGCCATCGGAGGCCTCCGGATGAGCAGTTCTTC. Translation gives CASSHRRPPDEQFF.

Points on this clonotype: Germline and junction disagree at one end, which may indicate a read error. The genes are TRBV7-9 and TRBJ2-7; D is possibly TRBD2 (6 bases). Germline-derived CDR1 and CDR2 are SEHNR and FQNEAQ (reference sequence). The CDR3 totals 12 residues. This CDR3 reads CARSLACSEQYF. The DNA of the CDR3 is TGTGCCCGCAGTCTAGCGTGCAGCGAGCAGTACTTC. The full variable domain, rest sourced from reference TRBV7-9 and TRBJ2-7, is DTGVSQNPRHKITKRGQNVTFRCDPISEHNRLYWYRQTLGQGPEFLTYFQNEAQLEKSRLLSDRFSAERPKGSFSTLEIQRTEQGDSAMYLCARSLACSEQYFGPGTRLTVT.

This clonotype appeared many times. This sequence joins TRBV28 and TRBJ1-1, with D unclear. The V and J ends lost 4 bases and 0 bases respectively, with 12 bases between them. The CDR3 has 15 amino acids. Germline lookup yields CDR1 MDHEN and CDR2 SYDVKM. CDR3: CASSSLTLMNTEAFF. For the CDR3, the DNA is TGTGCCAGCAGTTCATTGACGCTCATGAACACTGAAGCTTTCTTT.

The table lists this clonotype with a few counts. The CDR3 nucleotides are TGTGCCAGCAGCGGTGGACAGACTGTAACACGAAATCAGCCCCAGCATTTT. This sequence encodes CASSGGQTVTRNQPQHF. The chain is built from TRBV9 and TRBJ1-5; D possibly corresponds to TRBD1 (6 bases). V was cut by 3 bases and J by 4 bases, with 20 bases left in between. Germline CDR1 and CDR2: SGDLS and YYNGEE. The CDR3 consists of 17 residues. Full variable domain (missing parts from reference TRBV9 and TRBJ1-5): DSGVTQTPKHLITATGQRVTLRCSPRSGDLSVYWYQQSLDQGLQFLIQYYNGEERAKGNILERFSAQQFPDLHSELNLSSLELGDSALYFCASSGGQTVTRNQPQHFGDGTRLSIL.

This clonotype was observed a handful of times. The J gene is TRBJ2-1, the V gene TRBV6-2 or TRBV6-3; 7 bases fit TRBD2. V dropped 8 bases and J dropped 8; count of bases not matched to a gene: 9. Germline CDR1 is MNHEY and CDR2 is SVGEGT. The CDR3 extends over 13 amino acids. The CDR3 sequence: CASGLRELDEQFF. The CDR3 DNA is TGTGCCAGCGGGTTGCGGGAGTTGGATGAGCAGTTCTTC.

As for this clonotype: Its ends do not fully match the called genes, so a read error is possible. V is TRBV27 and J is TRBJ1-1, with D perhaps matching TRBD1 (6 bases). The CDR3 length is 18 residues. CDR1 and CDR2 from the germline V gene are MNHEY and SMNVEV (reference sequence). CDR3 sequence reads: CAGSLSGGAIGWNTEAFF. The CDR3 coding sequence is TGTGCCGGCAGTTTATCGGGGGGGGCGATCGGTTGGAACACTGAAGCTTTCTTT.

This chain uses TRBV6-2 or TRBV6-3 with TRBJ2-3; the match to TRBD2 covers 13 bases. The J segment lost 4 bases and the V segment lost 2 bases, leaving 9 bases of the junction unmatched. There are 18 residues in the CDR3. The V gene's germline CDR1 is MNHEY and CDR2 SVGEGT. The CDR3 nucleotides are TGTGCCAGCAGTTACCTCACAACTAGCGGGAGGGCCCCAGATACGCAGTATTTT. Translation: CASSYLTTSGRAPDTQYF.

This clonotype turned up a few times. This chain connects TRBV4-1 to TRBJ2-4, with 8 bases that match TRBD1. The CDR3 consists of 15 residues. Germline V lookup: CDR1 MGHRA, CDR2 YSYEKL. J gave up 7 bases and V 2 bases, and 7 bases lay outside the gene matches. The CDR3 loop reads CASSQPGQGTNIQYF. The CDR3 nucleotides read TGCGCCAGCAGCCAACCCGGACAGGGTACTAACATTCAGTACTTC.